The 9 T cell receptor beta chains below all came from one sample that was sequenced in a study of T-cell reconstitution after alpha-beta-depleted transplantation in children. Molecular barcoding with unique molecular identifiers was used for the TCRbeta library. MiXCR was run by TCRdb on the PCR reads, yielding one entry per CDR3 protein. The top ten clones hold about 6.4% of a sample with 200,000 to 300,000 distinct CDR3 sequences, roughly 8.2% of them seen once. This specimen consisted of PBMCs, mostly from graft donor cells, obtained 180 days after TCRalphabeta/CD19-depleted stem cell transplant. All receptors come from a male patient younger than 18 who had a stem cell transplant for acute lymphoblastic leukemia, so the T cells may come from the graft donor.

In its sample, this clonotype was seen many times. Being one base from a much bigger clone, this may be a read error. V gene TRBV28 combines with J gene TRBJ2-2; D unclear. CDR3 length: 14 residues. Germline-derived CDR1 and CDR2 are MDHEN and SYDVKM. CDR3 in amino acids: CASSWMGDTWELFF. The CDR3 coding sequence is TGTGCCAGCAGTTGGATGGGCGACACCTGGGAGCTGTTTTTT.

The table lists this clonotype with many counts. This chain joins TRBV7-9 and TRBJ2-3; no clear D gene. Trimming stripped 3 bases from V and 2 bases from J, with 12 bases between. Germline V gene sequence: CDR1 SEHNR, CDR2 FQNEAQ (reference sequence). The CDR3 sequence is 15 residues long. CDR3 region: CASSFIITLTDTQYF. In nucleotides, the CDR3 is TGTGCCAGCAGCTTCATTATAACCCTCACAGATACGCAGTATTTT. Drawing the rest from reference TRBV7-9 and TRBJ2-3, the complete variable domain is DTGVSQNPRHKITKRGQNVTFRCDPISEHNRLYWYRQTLGQGPEFLTYFQNEAQLEKSRLLSDRFSAERPKGSFSTLEIQRTEQGDSAMYLCASSFIITLTDTQYFGPGTRLTVL.

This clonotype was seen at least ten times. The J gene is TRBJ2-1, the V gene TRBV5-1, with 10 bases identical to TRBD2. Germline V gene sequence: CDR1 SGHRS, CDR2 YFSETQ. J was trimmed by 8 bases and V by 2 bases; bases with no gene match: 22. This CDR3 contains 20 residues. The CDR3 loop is CASSFPDRQNPSGSVYEQFF. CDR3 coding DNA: TGCGCCAGCAGCTTTCCCGACCGCCAGAATCCTAGCGGGAGTGTCTATGAGCAGTTCTTC.

The CDR3 DNA is TGTGCCAGCAGCTTAGCTCAGCTCGGTTTTGAAGCTTTCTTT. As protein: CASSLAQLGFEAFF. The V call is TRBV7-9, the J call TRBJ1-1; D remains ambiguous. The CDR3 has 14 amino acids. The V gene lost 0 bases and the J gene lost 7 bases, with 12 bases spanning the gap. Germline assignment: CDR1 SEHNR and CDR2 FQNEAQ (reference sequence).

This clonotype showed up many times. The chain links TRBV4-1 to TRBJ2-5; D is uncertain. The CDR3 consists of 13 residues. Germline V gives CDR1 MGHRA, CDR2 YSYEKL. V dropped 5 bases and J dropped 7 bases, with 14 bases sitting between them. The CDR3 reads CASSSMLPGTQYF. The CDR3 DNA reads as TGCGCCAGCAGCTCTATGCTCCCGGGGACCCAGTACTTC.

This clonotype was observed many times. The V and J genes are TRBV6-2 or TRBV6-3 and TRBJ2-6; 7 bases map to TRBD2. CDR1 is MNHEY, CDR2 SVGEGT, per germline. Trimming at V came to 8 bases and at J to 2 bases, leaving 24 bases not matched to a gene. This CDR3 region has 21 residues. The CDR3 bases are TGTGCCAGCCCTCGTAGGGATTCGGATCTGGGGAGGGGAGCTGGGGCCAACGTCCTGACTTTC. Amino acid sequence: CASPRRDSDLGRGAGANVLTF.

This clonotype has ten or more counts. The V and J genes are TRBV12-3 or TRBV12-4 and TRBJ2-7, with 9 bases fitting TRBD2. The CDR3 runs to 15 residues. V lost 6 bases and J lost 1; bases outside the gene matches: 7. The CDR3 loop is CASRETSGSSYEQYF. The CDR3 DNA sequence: TGTGCCAGCAGGGAGACTAGCGGTTCTTCCTACGAGCAGTACTTC.

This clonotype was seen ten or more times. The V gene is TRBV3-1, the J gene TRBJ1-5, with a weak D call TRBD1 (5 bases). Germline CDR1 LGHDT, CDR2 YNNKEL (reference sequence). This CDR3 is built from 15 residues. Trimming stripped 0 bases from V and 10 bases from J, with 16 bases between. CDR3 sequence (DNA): TGTGCCAGCAGCCAAGATTTAGGAGACAGAAAACCCCAGCATTTT. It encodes CASSQDLGDRKPQHF.

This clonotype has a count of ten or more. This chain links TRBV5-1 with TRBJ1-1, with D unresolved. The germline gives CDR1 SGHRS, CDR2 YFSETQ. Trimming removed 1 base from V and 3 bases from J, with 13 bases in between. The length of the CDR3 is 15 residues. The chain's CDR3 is CASSLRASKHTEAFF. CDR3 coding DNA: TGCGCCAGCAGCTTGAGGGCGAGTAAGCACACTGAAGCTTTCTTT.